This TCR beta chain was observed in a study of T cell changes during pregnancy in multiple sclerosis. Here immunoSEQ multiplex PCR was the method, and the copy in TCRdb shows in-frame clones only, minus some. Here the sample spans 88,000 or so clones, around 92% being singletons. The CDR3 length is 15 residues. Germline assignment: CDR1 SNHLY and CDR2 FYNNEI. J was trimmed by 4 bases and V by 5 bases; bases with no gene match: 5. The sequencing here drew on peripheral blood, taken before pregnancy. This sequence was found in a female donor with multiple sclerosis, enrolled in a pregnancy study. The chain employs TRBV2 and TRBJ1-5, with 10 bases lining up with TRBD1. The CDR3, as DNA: TGTGCCAGCAGTTTAAGGACAGGGGGAAATCAGCCCCAGCATTTT. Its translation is CASSLRTGGNQPQHF.